These 24 T cell receptor beta chains were all obtained from the same sample, sequenced in a study of blood T cell repertoires in COVID-19. Assay used: immunoSEQ multiplex PCR; TCRdb lists only in-frame clones, some missing. This sample has about 310,000 clones; roughly 90% occur once, and the top ten carry less than 3.5%. Sample: peripheral blood. These receptors came from a woman aged 25-40 years with COVID-19, enrolled during active disease.

This chain joins TRBV6-5 and TRBJ2-5; a weak D match, TRBD1 (5 bases). The CDR3 runs 16 residues. V lost 0 bases to trimming and J lost 5 bases, with 16 bases between them. CDR1 is MNHEY, CDR2 SVGAGI, per germline. The CDR3 loop is CASSYSVREGPETQYF. In DNA form, the CDR3 reads TGTGCCAGCAGTTACTCTGTCAGGGAAGGGCCCGAGACCCAGTACTTC.

This clone was detected a few times. The rearrangement uses TRBV5-8 and TRBJ2-7; TRBD1 is a possible D gene (5 bases). Trimming took off 2 bases at V and 1 base at J, with 19 bases between the two ends. Germline V lookup: CDR1 SGHTS, CDR2 YDEGEE. The CDR3 loop spans 17 amino acids. CDR3 residues: CASSFYVQDGASYEQYF. The CDR3 region has the DNA TGTGCCAGCAGCTTCTACGTACAGGACGGTGCATCCTACGAGCAGTACTTC.

This chain joins TRBV19 and TRBJ1-2; 8 bases are a match to TRBD1. Looked up from germline, CDR1 is LNHDA and CDR2 is SQIVND (reference sequence). This CDR3 has 16 amino acids. With V trimmed by 6 bases and J by 2 bases, 11 bases remained unmatched. The CDR3 loop is CASSFSPRQGNYGYTF. CDR3 nucleotide sequence: TGTGCCAGTAGCTTTTCCCCCAGACAGGGGAACTATGGCTACACCTTC.

The chain recombines TRBV30 with TRBJ2-7; tentative D call: TRBD2 (5 bases). The CDR3 has 12 residues. V was pared by 0 bases and J by 3 bases, with 6 bases between. Germline V gives CDR1 GTSNPN, CDR2 SVGIG (reference sequence). In DNA form, the CDR3 reads TGTGCCTGGAGTGTACGGGGCTACGAGCAGTACTTC. It codes for CAWSVRGYEQYF.

This clone was observed a handful of times. The chain joins TRBV14 to TRBJ2-1; 7 bases agree with TRBD2. Germline V gene data show CDR1 as SGHDN and CDR2 as FVKESK. The J segment lost 5 bases and the V segment lost 1 base, leaving 8 bases of the junction unmatched. The CDR3 extends over 16 amino acids. The CDR3 reads CASSQAFRLADNEQFF. Written as DNA, the CDR3 is TGTGCCAGCAGCCAAGCTTTCCGACTAGCCGACAATGAGCAGTTCTTC.

The rearrangement links TRBV19 to TRBJ1-2, with 7 bases fitting TRBD1. Germline V gene sequence: CDR1 LNHDA, CDR2 SQIVND (reference sequence). The CDR3 is 14 residues long. After removal of 3 bases from V and 4 bases from J, the junction contained 5 bases not matched to a gene. The CDR3, as DNA: TGTGCCAGTAGTATTACCGGGACAGCCTATGGCTACACCTTC. Translated: CASSITGTAYGYTF.

The V and J genes are TRBV7-9 and TRBJ2-7; 9 positions match TRBD1. The V gene's germline CDR1 is SEHNR and CDR2 FQNEAQ (reference sequence). The CDR3 is 13 residues long. V shed 4 bases, J shed 7 bases, and the junction held 5 bases outside the gene matches. The CDR3 sequence is CASSWGTGNEQYF. CDR3 sequence (DNA): TGTGCCAGCAGCTGGGGGACAGGGAATGAGCAGTACTTC.

This chain links TRBV2 with TRBJ2-2, with TRBD1 as a possible D gene (6 bases). The germline V gene encodes CDR1 SNHLY and CDR2 FYNNEI. With 2 bases removed from V and 6 bases from J, the gap between germline ends came to 13 bases. This CDR3 has 15 residues. The CDR3 here is CASSETRQAAGELFF. The CDR3 DNA reads as TGTGCCAGCAGTGAAACACGACAGGCAGCCGGGGAGCTGTTTTTT.

This clone was seen more than once but under ten times. The chain has TRBV18 and TRBJ1-1; no firm D call. Germline loops: CDR1 KGHSH, CDR2 LQKENI. The CDR3 is made up of 15 amino acids. V lost 3 bases and J 5 bases, leaving 16 bases between the germline ends. CDR3 nucleotides: TGTGCCAGCTCACCCGATGGCGGTGGTCGGACTGAAGCTTTCTTT. It codes for CASSPDGGGRTEAFF.

The V call is TRBV5-6, the J call TRBJ1-1, with 7 bases identical to TRBD1. Germline-derived CDR1 and CDR2 are SGHDT and YYEEEE. The length of the CDR3 is 15 residues. Trimming cost V 4 bases and J 1 base; bases outside gene matches: 7. CDR3 sequence (DNA): TGTGCCAGCAGCACATTAGACAGGGAGAACACTGAAGCTTTCTTT. It specifies CASSTLDRENTEAFF.

The gene calls are TRBV7-8 and TRBJ2-2; 10 nucleotides line up with TRBD2. With V trimmed by 6 bases and J by 0 bases, 16 bases remained unmatched. CDR3 length: 20 amino acids. Germline V lookup: CDR1 SGHVS, CDR2 FQNEAQ. The CDR3 nucleotides read TGTGCCAGCAGACTACTTATAGCGGGAGGTCCTACCTCGAACACCGGGGAGCTGTTTTTT. Its protein is CASRLLIAGGPTSNTGELFF. Based on the CDR3 plus reference TRBV7-8 and TRBJ2-2, the full variable domain is GAGVSQSPRYKVAKRGQDVALRCDPISGHVSLFWYQQALGQGPEFLTYFQNEAQLDKSGLPSDRFFAERPEGSVSTLKIQRTQQEDSAVYLCASRLLIAGGPTSNTGELFFGEGSRLTVL.

A remark on this clone: Other DNA sequences in this specimen translate into the identical CDR3. V usage is TRBV9 and J usage is TRBJ1-1; the D gene is possibly TRBD1 (5 bases). The CDR3 sequence is 16 residues long. From germline, CDR1 is SGDLS and CDR2 YYNGEE. Trimming took off 0 bases at V and 1 base at J, with 13 bases between the two ends. For the CDR3, the DNA is TGTGCCAGCAGCGTAGACCCCGCGGGGCCGAACACTGAAGCTTTCTTT. Translation: CASSVDPAGPNTEAFF.

V and J are TRBV25-1 and TRBJ1-4, with D uncertain. Germline lookup yields CDR1 MGHDK and CDR2 SYGVNS. Trimming took 8 bases from V and 5 from J, leaving 15 bases between them. This CDR3 spans 14 amino acids. In nucleotides, the CDR3 is TGTGCCAGCGGTCACCCGGGAGGGAATGAAAAACTGTTTTTT. Protein: CASGHPGGNEKLFF.

The chain joins TRBV20-1 to TRBJ2-2; 7 nucleotides match TRBD2. The J segment lost 1 base and the V segment lost 3 bases, leaving 8 bases of the junction unmatched. The length of the CDR3 is 16 residues. The germline CDR1 and CDR2 sequences are DFQATT and SNEGSKA (reference sequence). CDR3 sequence: CSASRPSGGNTGELFF. CDR3 bases: TGCAGTGCTAGTCGGCCTAGCGGAGGGAACACCGGGGAGCTGTTTTTT.

This chain links TRBV29-1 with TRBJ1-2; 11 bases match TRBD1. The CDR3 has 14 amino acids. Germline CDR1 reads SQVTM; CDR2 reads ANQGSEA. V lost 6 bases to trimming and J lost 4 bases; unmatched junction nucleotides: 7. The DNA of the CDR3 is TGCAGCGTAGTGGACAGGGGGCCGATCTATGGCTACACCTTC. It encodes CSVVDRGPIYGYTF. The entire variable domain, with the rest obtained from reference TRBV29-1 and TRBJ1-2, is as follows: SAVISQKPSRDICQRGTSLTIQCQVDSQVTMMFWYRQQPGQSLTLIATANQGSEATYESGFVIDKFPISRPNLTFSTLTVSNMSPEDSSIYLCSVVDRGPIYGYTFGSGTRLTVV.

The chain uses TRBV24-1 and TRBJ1-5, with D unresolved. CDR1 is KGHDR and CDR2 is SFDVKD in the germline V gene. CDR3 length: 13 amino acids. V was clipped by 1 base and J by 3 bases, with 3 bases between them. The CDR3 region is CATSDLYNQPQHF. CDR3 DNA: TGTGCCACCAGTGATTTATACAATCAGCCCCAGCATTTT.

This clone has just a few counts. CDR3 sequence reads: CASSLEAVAGVTDTQYF. The CDR3 nucleotides are TGTGCCAGCAGCTTAGAGGCTGTAGCGGGAGTGACAGATACGCAGTATTTT. This chain connects TRBV7-8 to TRBJ2-3, with 9 bases that match TRBD2. Germline CDR1 SGHVS, CDR2 FQNEAQ. The CDR3 has 17 residues. The junction had 8 bases not matched to a gene; V was cut back by 1 base and J by 3 bases. The full variable domain, in which reference TRBV7-8 and TRBJ2-3 provide the parts outside the CDR3, is GAGVSQSPRYKVAKRGQDVALRCDPISGHVSLFWYQQALGQGPEFLTYFQNEAQLDKSGLPSDRFFAERPEGSVSTLKIQRTQQEDSAVYLCASSLEAVAGVTDTQYFGPGTRLTVL.

The chain combines TRBV5-6 with TRBJ2-1, with 14 nucleotides matching TRBD2. V shed 3 bases, J shed 10 bases, and the junction held 18 bases outside the gene matches. The CDR3 spans 19 residues. CDR1 SGHDT and CDR2 YYEEEE come from the germline V gene. The CDR3 DNA is TGTGCCAGCAGCTACTCTTACGGGGTACCGGGACTAGCGGGAGAAGAGCAGTTCTTC. Residues: CASSYSYGVPGLAGEEQFF.

The V call is TRBV7-2, the J call TRBJ1-3; D ambiguous. The V end lost 2 bases, the J end lost 4 bases, and 15 bases lay between the germline ends. The CDR3 contains 16 residues. CDR1 and CDR2 (germline): SGHTA, FQGNSA. The CDR3, as DNA: TGTGCCAGCAGCTTAAGAGGACTGGAGGGCGGAAACACCATATATTTT. Protein product: CASSLRGLEGGNTIYF.

The rearrangement joins TRBV5-1 to TRBJ1-5; D is undetermined. Trimming cost V 1 base and J 7 bases, with 12 bases left between them. CDR3 length equals 14 residues. The germline V gene encodes CDR1 SGHRS and CDR2 YFSETQ. The CDR3 spells CASSLRGNEQPQHF. CDR3 coding DNA: TGCGCCAGCAGCTTGAGAGGGAACGAACAGCCCCAGCATTTT. The full variable domain, its missing parts supplied by reference TRBV5-1 and TRBJ1-5, is KAGVTQTPRYLIKTRGQQVTLSCSPISGHRSVSWYQQTPGQGLQFLFEYFSETQRNKGNFPGRFSGRQFSNSRSEMNVSTLELGDSALYLCASSLRGNEQPQHFGDGTRLSIL.

This clone was found once. The V call is TRBV28, the J call TRBJ2-3, with 7 bases matching TRBD2. The length of the CDR3 is 15 residues. Germline trimming cut 2 bases from V and 1 base from J; bases unmatched to any gene: 3. Germline-derived CDR1 and CDR2 are MDHEN and SYDVKM. CDR3: CASSLTGGGTDTQYF. In nucleotides, the CDR3 is TGTGCCAGCAGTTTAACGGGAGGAGGCACAGATACGCAGTATTTT. The entire variable domain, with the rest obtained from reference TRBV28 and TRBJ2-3, is as follows: DVKVTQSSRYLVKRTGEKVFLECVQDMDHENMFWYRQDPGLGLRLIYFSYDVKMKEKGDIPEGYSVSREKKERFSLILESASTNQTSMYLCASSLTGGGTDTQYFGPGTRLTVL.

This chain links TRBV27 with TRBJ2-7; 14 bases map to TRBD2. The CDR3 spans 20 residues. CDR1 is MNHEY, CDR2 SMNVEV, per germline (reference sequence). V lost 4 bases and J lost 0; bases outside the gene matches: 14. CDR3 nucleotide sequence: TGTGCCAGCAGTTCCCGGGACAGGACTAGCGGGAGGACTAGCTCCTACGAGCAGTACTTC. Translated: CASSSRDRTSGRTSSYEQYF.

The J gene is TRBJ1-3, the V gene TRBV7-2, with D uncertain. The V end lost 6 bases, the J end lost 8 bases, and 23 bases lay between the germline ends. The CDR3 is 16 amino acids. Germline V CDR1 and CDR2: SGHTA, FQGNSA. The CDR3 DNA follows: TGTGCCAGCAGAAAAAGGCAAACCGGGATATCGGACACCATATATTTT. Its protein is CASRKRQTGISDTIYF.

The chain joins TRBV30 to TRBJ2-6; 7 bases map to TRBD1. The CDR3 covers 15 residues. Trimming at V came to 2 bases and at J to 0 bases, leaving 1 base not matched to a gene. Germline V lookup: CDR1 GTSNPN, CDR2 SVGIG (reference sequence). The DNA of the CDR3 is TGTGCCTGGAGTCAGGGGGTCTCTGGGGCCAACGTCCTGACTTTC. Residues: CAWSQGVSGANVLTF.